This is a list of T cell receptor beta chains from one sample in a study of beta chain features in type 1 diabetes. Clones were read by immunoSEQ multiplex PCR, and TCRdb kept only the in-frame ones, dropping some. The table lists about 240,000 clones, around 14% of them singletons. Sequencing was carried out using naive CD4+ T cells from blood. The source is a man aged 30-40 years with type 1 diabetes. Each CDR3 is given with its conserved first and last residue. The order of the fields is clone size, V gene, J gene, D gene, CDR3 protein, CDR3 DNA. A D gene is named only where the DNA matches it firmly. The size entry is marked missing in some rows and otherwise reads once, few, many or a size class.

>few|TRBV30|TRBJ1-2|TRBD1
CAWSTGGAKGYGYTF
TGTGCCTGGTCGACAGGGGGCGCGAAAGGGTATGGCTACACCTTC
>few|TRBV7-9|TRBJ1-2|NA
CASSFTPGAGADYTF
TGTGCCAGCAGCTTTACACCCGGGGCGGGGGCAGACTACACCTTC
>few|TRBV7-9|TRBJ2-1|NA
CASSPLYRNEQFF
TGTGCCAGCAGCCCCCTGTATCGCAATGAGCAGTTCTTC
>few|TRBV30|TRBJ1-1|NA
CAWRTGKGVVAFF
TGTGCCTGGAGGACGGGGAAAGGAGTGGTCGCTTTCTTT
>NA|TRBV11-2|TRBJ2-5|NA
CASSLEFSQETQYF
TGTGCCAGCAGCTTAGAGTTTAGCCAAGAGACCCAGTACTTC
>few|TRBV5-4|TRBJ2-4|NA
CASSLTGRGGDIQYF
TGTGCCAGCAGCTTGACGGGCAGGGGAGGGGACATTCAGTACTTC
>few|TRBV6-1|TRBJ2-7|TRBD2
CASSLGEGIYEQYF
TGTGCCAGCAGCCTCGGGGAGGGCATCTACGAGCAGTACTTC
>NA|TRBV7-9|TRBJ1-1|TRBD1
CASSRTGANTEAFF
TGTGCCAGCAGTCGCACAGGGGCGAACACTGAAGCTTTCTTT
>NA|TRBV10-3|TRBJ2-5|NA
CAISERGQETQYF
TGTGCCATCAGTGAGCGGGGGCAAGAGACCCAGTACTTC
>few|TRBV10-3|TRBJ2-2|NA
CAIGTSTGELFF
TGTGCCATCGGGACATCCACCGGGGAGCTGTTTTTT
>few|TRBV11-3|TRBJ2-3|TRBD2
CASSSAGGPTDTQYF
TGTGCCAGCAGCTCAGCGGGAGGGCCTACAGATACGCAGTATTTT
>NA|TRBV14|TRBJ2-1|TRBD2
CASSRLAGDPSDEQFF
TGTGCCAGCAGCCGACTAGCGGGAGACCCCAGCGATGAGCAGTTCTTC
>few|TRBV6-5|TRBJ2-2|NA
CASRALVGAGELFF
TGTGCCAGCAGGGCACTAGTCGGGGCCGGGGAGCTGTTTTTT
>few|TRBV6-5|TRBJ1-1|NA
CASTSGTNTEAFF
TGTGCCAGCACTTCGGGGACAAACACTGAAGCTTTCTTT
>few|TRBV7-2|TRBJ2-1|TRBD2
CASSSQGGTSGGYNEQFF
TGTGCCAGCAGCTCTCAGGGGGGGACTAGCGGGGGGTACAATGAGCAGTTCTTC
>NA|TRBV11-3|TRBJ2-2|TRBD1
CASSPGTGFTGELFF
TGTGCCAGCAGCCCCGGGACAGGGTTCACCGGGGAGCTGTTTTTT
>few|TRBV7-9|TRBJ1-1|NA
CASSLEGGQGTEAFF
TGTGCCAGCAGCTTAGAAGGTGGGCAGGGCACTGAAGCTTTCTTT
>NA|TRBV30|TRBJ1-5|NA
CAWSVEGVQPQHF
TGTGCCTGGAGTGTAGAGGGGGTCCAGCCCCAGCATTTT
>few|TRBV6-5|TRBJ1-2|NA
CASSPQVGGYGYTF
TGTGCCAGCAGTCCCCAGGTAGGGGGCTATGGCTACACCTTC
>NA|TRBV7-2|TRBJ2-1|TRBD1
CATHRDRGFNEQFF
TGTGCCACCCACCGGGACAGGGGTTTCAATGAGCAGTTCTTC
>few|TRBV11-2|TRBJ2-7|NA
CASSLRQVIAEQYF
TGTGCCAGCAGCTTACGACAGGTGATTGCCGAGCAGTACTTC
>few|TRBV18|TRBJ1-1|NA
CASSPQGAEAFF
TGTGCCAGCTCACCCCAGGGCGCTGAAGCTTTCTTT
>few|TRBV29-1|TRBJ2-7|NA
CSVDGAYEQYF
TGCAGCGTTGACGGGGCCTACGAGCAGTACTTC
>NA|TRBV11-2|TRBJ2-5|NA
CASSLDLQQKETQYF
TGTGCCAGCAGCTTAGACTTGCAACAAAAAGAGACCCAGTACTTC
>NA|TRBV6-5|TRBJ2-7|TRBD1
CASSYSGLGQGYEQYF
TGTGCCAGCAGTTACTCCGGCTTGGGACAGGGCTACGAGCAGTACTTC
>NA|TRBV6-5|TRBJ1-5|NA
CASMEGWGGWHF
TGTGCCAGCATGGAGGGGTGGGGGGGCTGGCATTTT
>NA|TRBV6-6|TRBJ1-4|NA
CASSYWGDREKLFF
TGTGCCAGCAGTTATTGGGGAGATCGTGAAAAACTGTTTTTT
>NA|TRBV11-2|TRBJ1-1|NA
CASSFQGDTEAFF
TGTGCCAGCAGCTTTCAAGGGGACACTGAAGCTTTCTTT
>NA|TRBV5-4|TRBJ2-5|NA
CASNKPGVWETQYF
TGTGCCAGCAACAAACCCGGAGTATGGGAGACCCAGTACTTC
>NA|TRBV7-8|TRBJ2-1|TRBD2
CASSPEASGVMFF
TGTGCCAGCAGCCCGGAGGCGAGCGGGGTAATGTTCTTC
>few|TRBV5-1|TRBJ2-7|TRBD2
CASRTSGRVDEQYF
TGCGCCAGCAGAACTAGCGGGAGGGTCGACGAGCAGTACTTC
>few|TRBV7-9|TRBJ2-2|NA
CASSLGQTNTGELFF
TGTGCCAGCAGCTTAGGACAGACTAACACCGGGGAGCTGTTTTTT
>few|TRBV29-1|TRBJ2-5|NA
CSVEGGRVQETQYF
TGCAGCGTTGAAGGGGGGCGGGTCCAAGAGACCCAGTACTTC
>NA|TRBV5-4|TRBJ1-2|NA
CASSLGPVSGYYGYTF
TGTGCCAGCAGCTTGGGGCCGGTATCGGGATACTATGGCTACACCTTC
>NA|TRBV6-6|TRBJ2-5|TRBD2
CASSLTSGAETQYF
TGTGCCAGCAGTTTGACTAGCGGGGCGGAGACCCAGTACTTC
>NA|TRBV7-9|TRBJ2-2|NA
CASCPPGYPDTGELFF
TGTGCCAGCTGCCCCCCGGGGTATCCGGACACCGGGGAGCTGTTTTTT
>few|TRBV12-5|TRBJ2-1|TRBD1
CASGLGDRTYNEQFF
TGTGCTAGTGGTTTGGGGGACAGGACCTACAATGAGCAGTTCTTC
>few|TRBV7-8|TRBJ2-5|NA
CASSLLALQETQYF
TGTGCCAGCAGCCTCCTAGCTCTCCAAGAGACCCAGTACTTC
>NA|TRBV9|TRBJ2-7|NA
CASSVRGVDEQYF
TGTGCCAGCAGCGTACGCGGGGTTGACGAGCAGTACTTC
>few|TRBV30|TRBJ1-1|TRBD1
CAWSEGAGTEAFF
TGTGCCTGGAGTGAGGGGGCAGGGACTGAAGCTTTCTTT
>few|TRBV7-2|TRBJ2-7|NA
CASSLHNYEQYF
TGTGCCAGCAGCTTACACAACTACGAGCAGTACTTC
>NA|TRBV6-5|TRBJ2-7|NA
CASRYEGVSYEQYF
TGTGCCAGCAGGTACGAGGGAGTATCCTACGAGCAGTACTTC
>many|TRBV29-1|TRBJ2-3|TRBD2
CSVVGRLAADTQYF
TGCAGCGTTGTAGGTCGACTAGCTGCAGATACGCAGTATTTT
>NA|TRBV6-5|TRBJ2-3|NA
CASRRLSRATDTQYF
TGTGCCAGCAGAAGACTGTCGAGGGCCACAGATACGCAGTATTTT
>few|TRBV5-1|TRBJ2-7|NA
CASSLAVGVIYEQYF
TGCGCCAGCAGCTTGGCCGTGGGAGTAATCTACGAGCAGTACTTC
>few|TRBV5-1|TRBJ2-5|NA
CASSLNLVKETQYF
TGCGCCAGCAGCTTGAATCTAGTGAAAGAGACCCAGTACTTC
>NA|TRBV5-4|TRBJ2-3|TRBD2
CASTLAGGRGADTDTQYF
TGTGCCAGCACTCTGGCCGGGGGGCGGGGGGCCGACACAGATACGCAGTATTTT
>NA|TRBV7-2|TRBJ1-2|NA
CASSLDAGLYGYTF
TGTGCCAGCAGCTTAGACGCAGGGCTCTATGGCTACACCTTC
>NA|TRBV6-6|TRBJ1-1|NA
CASSYSGVEAFF
TGTGCCAGCAGTTACTCGGGCGTTGAAGCTTTCTTT